These 27 T cell receptor beta chains originate from one sample sequenced in a study of breast tumors, draining lymph nodes, adjacent tissues. TCRdb used MiXCR to reprocess the multiplex PCR reads, holding one entry per CDR3 protein. The data hold some 170,000 distinct CDR3 sequences, with approximately 33% observed a single time. Breast cancer patients provided tissue from their axillary draining lymph nodes. The sequencing input was axillary lymph node tissue. These receptors were collected from a female donor with breast cancer. Some clones in this sample may be carry-over from other donors' samples.

The V and J genes are TRBV7-9 and TRBJ2-5; perhaps TRBD1 as D (8 bases). The CDR3 extends over 14 amino acids. Trimming shortened V by 5 bases and J by 5 bases, and 15 bases separated the two germline ends. The germline gives CDR1 SEHNR, CDR2 FQNEAQ (reference sequence). For the CDR3, the DNA is TGTGCCAGCAGCCTACAGGGGGGGGTCGAGACCCAGTACTTC. Protein: CASSLQGGVETQYF.

This clonotype has a handful of counts. The chain recombines TRBV6-6 with TRBJ1-6, with no clear D. Germline CDR1 is MNHNY and CDR2 is SVGAGI (reference sequence). Trimming cost V 0 bases and J 5 bases, with 2 bases left between them. This CDR3 has 13 residues. CDR3 DNA sequence: TGTGCCAGCAGTTACTCAAATAATTCACCCCTCCACTTT. This codes for CASSYSNNSPLHF.

There are many counts of this clonotype. V and J are TRBV29-1 and TRBJ2-1, with D possibly TRBD2 on 6 matching bases. The CDR3 has 13 amino acids. Per germline, CDR1 SQVTM and CDR2 ANQGSEA. Trimming stripped 5 bases from V and 9 bases from J, with 17 bases between. Here the CDR3 reads CSVLPTARGEQFF. The CDR3, as DNA: TGCAGCGTTCTACCGACGGCGCGGGGTGAGCAGTTCTTC.

The gene calls are TRBV28 and TRBJ1-5, with 10 bases that match TRBD1. CDR3 size: 13 residues. Per germline, CDR1 MDHEN and CDR2 SYDVKM. With V trimmed by 11 bases and J by 5 bases, 6 bases remained unmatched. The CDR3 is CASGTGADQPQHF. CDR3 coding DNA: TGTGCCTCCGGGACAGGGGCTGATCAGCCCCAGCATTTT.

This clonotype was detected only once. This is likely a read error, given that the CDR3 carries no conserved phenylalanine or tryptophan at its end. The gene calls are TRBV19 and TRBJ2-4; D might be TRBD2 (6 bases). In germline, CDR1 is LNHDA, CDR2 SQIVND (reference sequence). Trimming left V 5 bases short and J 1 base short, with 15 bases between. The CDR3 totals 16 residues. The CDR3 is CASSSRLVRAKNIQYS. In nucleotides, the CDR3 is TGTGCCAGTAGTTCGCGACTAGTCCGTGCCAAAAACATTCAGTACTCC.

This clonotype appeared a few times. A single base separates this from a much larger clone, so it may be a read error. V gene TRBV20-1 combines with J gene TRBJ2-7, with a weak D call TRBD2 (7 bases). Germline V gene lookup returns CDR1 DFQATT and CDR2 SNEGSKA (reference sequence). The CDR3 spans 12 residues. The DNA of the CDR3 is TGCAGTGCTGCTCGAGGCGGGGGCGAGCCGTACTTC. This codes for CSAARGGGEPYF.

Ten or more counts support this clonotype. CDR3 region: CASREDRGPYNEQFF. CDR3 DNA sequence: TGTGCCAGCAGAGAAGACAGGGGGCCCTACAATGAGCAGTTCTTC. The chain couples TRBV6-5 to TRBJ2-1; TRBD1 matches 10 bases. V shed 6 bases, J shed 2 bases, and the junction held 4 bases outside the gene matches. Germline V CDR1 and CDR2: MNHEY, SVGAGI. The CDR3 loop spans 15 amino acids.

This clonotype came up many times. The genes are TRBV18 and TRBJ2-6, with D possibly TRBD1 on 5 matching bases. V gave up 1 base and J gave up 4 bases, with 17 bases separating them. CDR3 length: 18 residues. Germline-derived CDR1 and CDR2 are KGHSH and LQKENI. The CDR3 nucleotides are TGTGCCAGCTCACCACTTACAGGTTACGCTATCGGGGCCAACGTCCTGACTTTC. This gives the protein CASSPLTGYAIGANVLTF.

This clonotype was seen only a few times. A read error may be the cause here, since a much bigger clone is one base away. The chain has TRBV7-9 and TRBJ2-3; D may be TRBD2 (6 bases). Germline V lookup: CDR1 SEHNR, CDR2 FQNEAQ (reference sequence). The CDR3 length is 15 residues. CDR3 coding DNA: TGTGCCAGCAGCCCGGGAGTTTTGAGAGCAGATACGCAGTGTTTT. Translation gives CASSPGVLRADTQCF.

The table lists this clonotype with many counts. V gene TRBV6-5 combines with J gene TRBJ2-5; the D call may be TRBD1 or TRBD2 (6 bases each). This CDR3 is 14 amino acids long. Germline CDR1 and CDR2: MNHEY and SVGAGI. Trimming removed 6 bases from V and 5 bases from J, with 16 bases in between. The CDR3 DNA follows: TGTGCCAGCAGGCCCCTAGGAGGGGGGGAGACCCAGTACTTC. It encodes CASRPLGGGETQYF.

Details on this clonotype: A clone one base away is much larger, so this may be a read error. This chain links TRBV6-5 with TRBJ2-1; 7 bases are a match to TRBD1. From germline, CDR1 is MNHEY and CDR2 SVGAGI. The CDR3 extends over 14 amino acids. The trim removed 6 bases at V and 9 bases at J, leaving 11 bases unmatched. The DNA for the CDR3 is TGTGCCAGCAGGCTTGGACGACAGGGCGTTGAGCAGTTCTTC. As protein: CASRLGRQGVEQFF.

This clonotype came up many times. The V call is TRBV7-9, the J call TRBJ2-5; 7 bases align to TRBD1. This CDR3 region has 13 residues. CDR1 is SEHNR and CDR2 is FQNEAQ in the germline V gene (reference sequence). J was trimmed by 5 bases and V by 11 bases; bases with no gene match: 11. The CDR3 reads CAGSRQGRETQYF. CDR3 sequence (DNA): TGTGCCGGGTCTAGACAGGGCCGGGAGACCCAGTACTTC.

This clonotype appeared many times. The chain combines TRBV2 with TRBJ1-5, with D perhaps matching TRBD1 (6 bases). The length of the CDR3 is 15 residues. V was shortened by 6 bases and J by 0 bases, with 12 bases between the two germline ends. Germline CDR1 is SNHLY and CDR2 is FYNNEI. The CDR3 sequence is CASRRRTDSNQPQHF. In DNA form, the CDR3 reads TGTGCCAGCAGACGACGGACAGATAGCAATCAGCCCCAGCATTTT.

The genes are TRBV18 and TRBJ2-3; D gene ambiguous. Germline CDR1 and CDR2: KGHSH and LQKENI. V lost 3 bases and J lost 0, with 22 bases in between. The CDR3 has 19 amino acids. The CDR3 DNA reads TGTGCCAGCTCACCCGATGAGGATCCCCCCTTTCATAGCACAGATACGCAGTATTTT. Translating it yields CASSPDEDPPFHSTDTQYF. Full variable domain (outside the CDR3, taken from reference TRBV18 and TRBJ2-3): NAGVMQNPRHLVRRRGQEARLRCSPMKGHSHVYWYRQLPEEGLKFMVYLQKENIIDESGMPKERFSAEFPKEGPSILRIQQVVRGDSAAYFCASSPDEDPPFHSTDTQYFGPGTRLTVL.

There are many counts of this clonotype. This chain joins TRBV20-1 and TRBJ2-7; the D gene could be TRBD1 or TRBD2 (5 bases each). CDR3 size: 14 residues. Germline CDR1 and CDR2: DFQATT and SNEGSKA (reference sequence). Trimming removed 0 bases from V and 2 bases from J, with 11 bases in between. In DNA, the CDR3 is TGCAGTGCTAGAGATGTGAGGGACCCCTACGAGCAGTACTTC. It specifies CSARDVRDPYEQYF.

This clonotype was seen repeatedly, ten times or more. The V gene is TRBV6-4, the J gene TRBJ2-5; 7 bases line up with TRBD2. CDR3 size: 13 residues. Looked up from germline, CDR1 is MRHNA and CDR2 is SNTAGT. The V gene end was trimmed by 6 bases and the J gene end by 4 bases; junction bases not matched to a gene: 5. The CDR3: CASSRDYGETQYF. CDR3 DNA: TGTGCCAGCAGCCGGGACTACGGAGAGACCCAGTACTTC.

A remark on this clonotype: A read error may produce the germline difference seen at one junction end. The gene calls are TRBV20-1 and TRBJ1-2; weak D call: TRBD1 (5 bases). The V gene's germline CDR1 is DFQATT and CDR2 SNEGSKA (reference sequence). This CDR3 contains 12 residues. CDR3 in amino acids: CSATTRDYGYTF. For the CDR3, the DNA is TGCAGTGCTACGACTCGGGACTACGGCTACACCTTC.

The chain combines TRBV20-1 with TRBJ2-1, with 15 nucleotides matching TRBD2. The V segment lost 5 bases and the J segment 8 bases; nucleotides outside the gene matches: 10. This CDR3 is built from 16 residues. The germline V gene has CDR1 DFQATT and CDR2 SNEGSKA (reference sequence). CDR3 DNA sequence: TGCAGTGCTTCCGGACTAGCGGGAGGGCTTATAGATGAGCAGTTCTTC. This translates into CSASGLAGGLIDEQFF.

In this sample, this clonotype turned up many times. This chain connects TRBV19 to TRBJ1-3, with a weak D call TRBD1 (6 bases). Trimming took off 4 bases at V and 0 bases at J, with 10 bases between the two ends. Germline V gene data show CDR1 as LNHDA and CDR2 as SQIVND (reference sequence). CDR3 length equals 15 residues. The CDR3 DNA reads as TGTGCCAGTAGTAGACAGGTCATCTCTGGAAACACCATATATTTT. Encoded protein: CASSRQVISGNTIYF.

The V and J genes are TRBV20-1 and TRBJ1-5, with 7 bases lining up with TRBD1. CDR3 length: 18 residues. The V segment lost 5 bases and the J segment 5 bases; nucleotides outside the gene matches: 21. Per germline, CDR1 DFQATT and CDR2 SNEGSKA (reference sequence). CDR3: CSASGAGGTGLGDQPQHF. CDR3 DNA: TGCAGTGCTTCTGGGGCAGGGGGGACCGGGTTGGGAGATCAGCCCCAGCATTTT.

This clonotype was observed many times. The chain has TRBV7-9 and TRBJ2-7; either TRBD1 or TRBD2 may supply D (6 bases each). This CDR3 has 12 amino acids. V lost 11 bases, J lost 2 bases, and 13 bases lay in between. The germline CDR1 and CDR2 sequences are SEHNR and FQNEAQ (reference sequence). The CDR3 coding sequence is TGTGCCTCGGGGGCTACGCCCTACGAGCAGTACTTC. It specifies CASGATPYEQYF.

This clonotype was recorded at least ten times. V is TRBV6-5 and J is TRBJ1-5; D gene ambiguous. Germline V CDR1 and CDR2: MNHEY, SVGAGI. The CDR3 spans 15 residues. Trimming pared 6 bases from V and 7 bases from J, leaving 19 bases between. The CDR3 coding sequence is TGTGCCAGCAGGCCCGGGGAAGATTGGCGGCAGCCCCAGCATTTT. It yields the protein CASRPGEDWRQPQHF.

This clonotype has a count of ten or more. The V and J genes are TRBV5-1 and TRBJ1-6, with 8 bases lining up with TRBD1. This CDR3 is built from 17 residues. CDR1 is SGHRS, CDR2 YFSETQ, per germline. V shed 0 bases, J shed 7 bases, and the junction held 9 bases outside the gene matches. The CDR3 DNA reads TGCGCCAGCAGCTTGGCCGGGACAGGAGCGCTCAATTCACCCCTCCACTTT. Translating it yields CASSLAGTGALNSPLHF.

For this clonotype: Compared with germline, one end of the junction differs, possibly owing to a read error. The chain is built from TRBV2 and TRBJ2-6, with D perhaps TRBD2 (7 bases). The germline V gene encodes CDR1 SNHLY and CDR2 FYNNEI. This CDR3 has 11 residues. CDR3 DNA: TGCGCCAGCAGTGGGGGGGGCCATCGGACTTTC. Translation gives CASSGGGHRTF.

This clonotype was seen at least ten times. V usage is TRBV7-2 and J usage is TRBJ2-7; 8 bases fit TRBD2. The CDR3 runs 15 residues. Trimming at V came to 5 bases and at J to 0 bases, leaving 6 bases not matched to a gene. Germline lookup yields CDR1 SGHTA and CDR2 FQGNSA. CDR3 bases: TGTGCCAGCAGCCAAACTAGCGGCGTCTCCTACGAGCAGTACTTC. Translating gives CASSQTSGVSYEQYF.

CDR3 protein: CANRSGSSSYNEQFF. CDR3 nucleotides: TGTGCCAACAGATCCGGGAGTAGCTCCTACAATGAGCAGTTCTTC. This chain uses TRBV12-3 or TRBV12-4 with TRBJ2-1; a possible D gene is TRBD2 (6 bases). V lost 10 bases, J lost 0 bases, and 16 bases lay in between. There are 15 residues in the CDR3.

This clonotype occurred many times. This chain links TRBV6-1 with TRBJ2-2; possibly TRBD2 for D (5 bases). V gave up 6 bases and J gave up 2 bases, with 16 bases separating them. Per germline, CDR1 MNHNS and CDR2 SASEGT. The length of the CDR3 is 16 residues. For the CDR3, the DNA is TGTGCCAGCAGCCCCTATTTGACGGGAAACACCGGGGAGCTGTTTTTT. Its protein is CASSPYLTGNTGELFF.